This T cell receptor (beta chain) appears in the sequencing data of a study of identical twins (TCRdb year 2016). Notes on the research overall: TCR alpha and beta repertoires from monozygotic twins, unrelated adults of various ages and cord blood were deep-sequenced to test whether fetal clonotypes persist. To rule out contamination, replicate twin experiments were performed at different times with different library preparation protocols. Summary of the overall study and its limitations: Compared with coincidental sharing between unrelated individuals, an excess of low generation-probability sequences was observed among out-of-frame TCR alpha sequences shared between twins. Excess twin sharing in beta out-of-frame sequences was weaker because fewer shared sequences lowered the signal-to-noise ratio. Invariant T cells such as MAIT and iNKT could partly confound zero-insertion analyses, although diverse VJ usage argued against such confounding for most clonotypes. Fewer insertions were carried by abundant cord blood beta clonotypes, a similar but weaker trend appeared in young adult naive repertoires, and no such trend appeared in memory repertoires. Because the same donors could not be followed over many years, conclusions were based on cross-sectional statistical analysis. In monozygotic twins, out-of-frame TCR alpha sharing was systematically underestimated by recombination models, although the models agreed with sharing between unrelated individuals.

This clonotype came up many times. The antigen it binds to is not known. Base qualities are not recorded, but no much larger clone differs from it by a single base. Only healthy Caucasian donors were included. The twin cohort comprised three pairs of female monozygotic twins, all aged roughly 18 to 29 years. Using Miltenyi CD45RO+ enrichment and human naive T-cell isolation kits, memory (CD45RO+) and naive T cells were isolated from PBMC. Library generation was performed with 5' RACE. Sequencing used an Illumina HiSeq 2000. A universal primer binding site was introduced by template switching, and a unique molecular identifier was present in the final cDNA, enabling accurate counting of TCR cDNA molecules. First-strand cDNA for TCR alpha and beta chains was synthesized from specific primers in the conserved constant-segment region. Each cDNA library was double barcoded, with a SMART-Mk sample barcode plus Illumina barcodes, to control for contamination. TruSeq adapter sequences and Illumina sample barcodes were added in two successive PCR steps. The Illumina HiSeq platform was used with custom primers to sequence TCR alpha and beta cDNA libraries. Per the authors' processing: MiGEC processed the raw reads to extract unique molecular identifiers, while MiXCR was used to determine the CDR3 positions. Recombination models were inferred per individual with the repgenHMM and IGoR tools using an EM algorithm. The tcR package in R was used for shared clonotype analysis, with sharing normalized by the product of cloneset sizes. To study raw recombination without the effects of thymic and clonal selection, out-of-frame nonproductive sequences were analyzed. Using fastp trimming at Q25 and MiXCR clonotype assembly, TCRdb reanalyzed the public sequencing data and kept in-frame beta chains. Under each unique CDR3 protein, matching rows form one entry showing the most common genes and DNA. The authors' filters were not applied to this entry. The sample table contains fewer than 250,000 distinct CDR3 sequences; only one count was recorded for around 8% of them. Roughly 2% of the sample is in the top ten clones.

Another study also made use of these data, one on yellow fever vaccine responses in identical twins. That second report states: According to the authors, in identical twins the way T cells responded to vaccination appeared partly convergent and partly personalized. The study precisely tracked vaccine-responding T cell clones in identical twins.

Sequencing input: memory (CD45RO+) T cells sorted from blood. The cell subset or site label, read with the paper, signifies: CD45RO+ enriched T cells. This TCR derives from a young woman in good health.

The CDR3 protein is CASSVPGQGGRGTQYF. The nucleotide sequence reads as follows: TGTGCCAGCAGTGTCCCCGGACAGGGGGGCAGGGGGACCCAGTACTTC. The chain is assembled from TRBV25-1 and TRBJ2-5, and TRBD1 matches 10 of the central bases. The germline V gene sets CDR1 to MGHDK and CDR2 to SYGVNS. From its cysteine to its phenylalanine, the CDR3 spans 16 amino acids. Only the CDR3 DNA stays, 48 bases, in frame from base 1. V lost 4 bases and J lost 7 bases, and the count of bases not matched to a germline gene is 12.